This T cell receptor beta chain was retrieved from a study of blood T cell repertoires in COVID-19. Turning to the study itself: Acute and convalescent COVID-19 samples came from the United States, Italy and Spain. Sources were T cells, B-cell-depleted T cells, or PBMCs; the material itself was cDNA or gDNA.

Per the original methods: How many nucleated cells were present was estimated from reference gene primer amplification. The table came from immunoSEQ multiplex PCR; TCRdb's copy has only in-frame clones and leaves some out. For V, J and clone size, that table is used; D and trimming come from the DNA. Of 90,000 to 120,000 clones in the sample, 85% to 90% were seen once. The source of this sequence is an elderly woman with acute or convalescent COVID-19. Sequencing used peripheral blood.

The CDR3 loop is CASSFTNQPQHF. CDR3 in DNA: TGTGCCAGCAGTTTTACTAACCAGCCCCAGCATTTT. The rearrangement links TRBV12-3 or TRBV12-4 to TRBJ1-5; no reliable D call. The CDR3 is 12 residues long. V was trimmed by 3 bases and J by 7 bases, leaving 7 bases between them.